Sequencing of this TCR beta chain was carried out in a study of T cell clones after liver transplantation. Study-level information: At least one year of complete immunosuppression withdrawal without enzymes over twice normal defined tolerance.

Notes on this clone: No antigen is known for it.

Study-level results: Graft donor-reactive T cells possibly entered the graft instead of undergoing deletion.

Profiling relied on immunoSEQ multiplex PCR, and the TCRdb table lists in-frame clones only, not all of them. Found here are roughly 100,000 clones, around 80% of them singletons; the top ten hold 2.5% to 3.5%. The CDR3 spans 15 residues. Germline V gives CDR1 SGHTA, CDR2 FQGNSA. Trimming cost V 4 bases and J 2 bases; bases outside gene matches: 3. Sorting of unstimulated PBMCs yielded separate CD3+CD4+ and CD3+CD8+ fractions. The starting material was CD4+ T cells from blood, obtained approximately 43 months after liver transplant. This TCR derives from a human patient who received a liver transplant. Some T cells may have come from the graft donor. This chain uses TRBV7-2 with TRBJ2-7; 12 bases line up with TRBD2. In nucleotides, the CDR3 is TGTGCCAGCAGCTCCTGGACTAGCGGGGCCTACGAGCAGTACTTC. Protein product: CASSSWTSGAYEQYF.